The 32 T cell receptor beta chains below come from one sample, sequenced in a study of cytomegalovirus exposure and HLA in healthy donors. 13 Jbeta primers and 60 Vbeta primers were used for the PCR. The table came from immunoSEQ multiplex PCR; TCRdb's copy has only in-frame clones and leaves some out. In the table there are 140,000 or so clones, more than 60% of which are singletons. Sequenced material: PBMCs. These receptors all come from an older woman in good health and CMV-seronegative.

The chain employs TRBV28 and TRBJ2-7; the match to TRBD2 covers 8 bases. Germline loops: CDR1 MDHEN, CDR2 SYDVKM. With V trimmed by 2 bases and J by 6 bases, 9 bases remained unmatched. This CDR3 is built from 15 residues. The CDR3 sequence is CASSLTLSGRSEQYF. DNA of the CDR3: TGTGCCAGCAGTTTAACCCTAAGCGGGAGAAGCGAGCAGTACTTC.

The V and J genes are TRBV5-4 and TRBJ2-4; 13 positions agree with TRBD2. The CDR3 has 17 amino acids. V shed 0 bases and J 7 bases; nucleotides not matched to a gene: 7. Germline CDR1 and CDR2: SGHNT and YYREEE (reference sequence). The CDR3 nucleotides are TGTGCCAGCAGCTTGGACGTCGGGGGACTAGCGGGGAACATTCAGTACTTC. Its protein is CASSLDVGGLAGNIQYF.

Only one count was recorded for this clone. V is TRBV7-8 and J is TRBJ2-1, with D possibly being TRBD1 (5 bases). Germline CDR1 SGHVS, CDR2 FQNEAQ. V gave up 4 bases and J gave up 4 bases, with 14 bases separating them. This CDR3 contains 15 residues. CDR3 in DNA: TGTGCCAGCAGCTCAAAAGGGGCTAGTTACAATGAGCAGTTCTTC. Its protein product is CASSSKGASYNEQFF. Full variable domain (rest looked up from reference TRBV7-8 and TRBJ2-1): GAGVSQSPRYKVAKRGQDVALRCDPISGHVSLFWYQQALGQGPEFLTYFQNEAQLDKSGLPSDRFFAERPEGSVSTLKIQRTQQEDSAVYLCASSSKGASYNEQFFGPGTRLTVL.

The V call is TRBV7-2, the J call TRBJ2-7; TRBD2 matches 7 bases. CDR1 SGHTA and CDR2 FQGNSA come from the germline V gene. The CDR3 contains 14 residues. The V and J ends lost 3 bases and 3 bases, in that order; junction bases with no gene match: 5. The CDR3 spells CASSFRRGFYEQYF. The DNA of the CDR3 is TGTGCCAGCAGCTTCAGGCGGGGGTTCTACGAGCAGTACTTC.

The chain recombines TRBV5-1 with TRBJ2-5; TRBD2 matches at 7 bases. The tail of the sequence fits TRBJ2-7 better, so the J call may be wrong. CDR1 SGHRS and CDR2 YFSETQ come from the germline V gene. The CDR3 covers 13 residues. CDR3 sequence: CASSLGGGNEQYF. CDR3 in DNA: TGCGCCAGCAGCTTGGGCGGGGGTAACGAGCAGTACTTC.

The J gene is TRBJ1-2, the V gene TRBV7-9; 10 bases align to TRBD1. Germline assignment: CDR1 SEHNR and CDR2 FQNEAQ (reference sequence). J was trimmed by 0 bases and V by 7 bases; bases with no gene match: 11. The CDR3 has 17 residues. Here the CDR3 DNA reads TGTGCCAGCAACCCAGACAGGGGGCCCCTTTCTAACTATGGCTACACCTTC. It translates to CASNPDRGPLSNYGYTF.

The sample holds a few counts of this clone. In DNA form, the CDR3 reads TGCAGCGTTGAGGGGACTAGCGGATCTCTGGATGAGCAGTTCTTC. Residues: CSVEGTSGSLDEQFF. J is TRBJ2-1 and V is TRBV29-1, with TRBD2 matching 11 bases. The CDR3 sequence is 15 residues long. V shed 3 bases, J shed 8 bases, and the junction held 9 bases outside the gene matches. Germline loops: CDR1 SQVTM, CDR2 ANQGSEA.

Concerning this clone: In the same sample, other DNA sequences code for this CDR3. V gene TRBV29-1 combines with J gene TRBJ2-3, with a weak D call TRBD1 (6 bases). The V end lost 6 bases, the J end lost 6 bases, and 22 bases lay between the germline ends. In germline, CDR1 is SQVTM, CDR2 ANQGSEA. The CDR3 is 15 amino acids. CDR3 region: CSVRGIERGADTQYF. In DNA, the CDR3 is TGCAGCGTGAGGGGGATAGAGAGGGGCGCGGATACGCAGTATTTT.

This clone was counted a few times. V gene TRBV10-3 combines with J gene TRBJ2-5; D perhaps matches TRBD2 (7 bases). V dropped 4 bases and J dropped 7 bases, with 16 bases sitting between them. The CDR3 loop spans 14 amino acids. The germline CDR1 and CDR2 sequences are ENHRY and SYGVKD. The CDR3 DNA follows: TGTGCCATCAGTGGCGGGGGCCGAGGGGGGACCCAGTACTTC. Translating gives CAISGGGRGGTQYF.

This clone was observed a handful of times. The J gene is TRBJ2-5, the V gene TRBV13; 8 positions match TRBD2. V gave up 5 bases and J gave up 2 bases; unmatched junction bases: 4. The V gene's germline CDR1 is PRHDT and CDR2 FYEKMQ (reference sequence). CDR3 length: 14 residues. This CDR3 is CASSPGLGQETQYF. CDR3 coding DNA: TGTGCCAGCAGCCCGGGACTAGGACAAGAGACCCAGTACTTC.

The chain uses TRBV12-5 and TRBJ1-1, with 7 positions matching TRBD1. Germline CDR1 reads LGHNT; CDR2 reads FRNRAP. The CDR3 runs 14 residues. V lost 6 bases to trimming and J lost 10 bases; unmatched junction nucleotides: 14. In DNA form, the CDR3 reads TGTGCTAGTGGGTCGACCGGGACAGCCGAGGGAGCTTTCTTT. It encodes CASGSTGTAEGAFF.

The chain couples TRBV4-1 to TRBJ2-5, with 7 bases fitting TRBD1. Germline V gene sequence: CDR1 MGHRA, CDR2 YSYEKL. The CDR3 is made up of 16 amino acids. V was clipped by 3 bases and J by 5 bases; unmatched bases: 12. The CDR3 region has the DNA TGCGCCAGCAGCCAGCAGACAGGGCCAACTGGCGAGACCCAGTACTTC. This translates into CASSQQTGPTGETQYF.

This chain connects TRBV20-1 to TRBJ2-7, with no clear D. The CDR3 runs 11 residues. V lost 0 bases and J lost 9, with 9 bases in between. Germline-derived CDR1 and CDR2 are DFQATT and SNEGSKA (reference sequence). The CDR3 nucleotides read TGCAGTGCTAGAGATGGATGGAGGCAGTACTTC. As protein: CSARDGWRQYF.

J is TRBJ2-5 and V is TRBV19, with a possible D match to TRBD2 (6 bases). The CDR3 spans 13 residues. In germline, CDR1 is LNHDA, CDR2 SQIVND (reference sequence). V shed 8 bases and J shed 2 bases, with 12 bases lying between them. As DNA, the CDR3 is TGTGCCAGTCAACGGGGACTGCAAGAGACCCAGTACTTC. It codes for CASQRGLQETQYF.

This clone has only one observation. The chain carries TRBV5-6 and TRBJ2-1; 8 bases match TRBD2. The J segment lost 7 bases and the V segment lost 1 base, leaving 7 bases of the junction unmatched. CDR3 length: 15 residues. The germline V gene encodes CDR1 SGHDT and CDR2 YYEEEE. CDR3 residues: CASSLTGGPGNEQFF. CDR3 DNA: TGTGCCAGCAGCTTGACGGGAGGGCCGGGGAATGAGCAGTTCTTC.

J is TRBJ1-3 and V is TRBV9; 7 positions agree with TRBD1. Germline V gene sequence: CDR1 SGDLS, CDR2 YYNGEE. V lost 2 bases and J lost 0; bases outside the gene matches: 5. There are 16 residues in the CDR3. The CDR3 region is CASSVSGTVSGNTIYF. CDR3 coding DNA: TGTGCCAGCAGCGTCTCTGGGACAGTCTCTGGAAACACCATATATTTT.

This clone was seen a few times. The chain combines TRBV2 with TRBJ1-6; 9 bases fit TRBD1. CDR1 is SNHLY and CDR2 is FYNNEI in the germline V gene. V lost 7 bases, J lost 6 bases, and 7 bases stayed unmatched. The CDR3 covers 15 residues. CDR3 sequence (DNA): TGTGCCAGCACCGAGAGGGGACAGGGTAATTCACCCCTCCACTTT. Translation: CASTERGQGNSPLHF.

V gene TRBV5-4 combines with J gene TRBJ2-1; 8 nucleotides line up with TRBD1. Germline CDR1 is SGHNT and CDR2 is YYREEE (reference sequence). This CDR3 region has 15 residues. With V trimmed by 0 bases and J by 7 bases, 6 bases remained unmatched. CDR3 protein: CASSLGQGKWNEQFF. CDR3 nucleotides: TGTGCCAGCAGCTTGGGACAGGGGAAGTGGAATGAGCAGTTCTTC.

This clone was detected only once. At the DNA level, this CDR3 is encoded by other sequences in the same sample as well. J is TRBJ2-2 and V is TRBV5-1; 7 bases match TRBD1. The V gene's germline CDR1 is SGHRS and CDR2 YFSETQ. J gave up 4 bases and V 4 bases, and 4 bases lay outside the gene matches. The CDR3 length is 14 residues. The CDR3 DNA reads as TGCGCCAGCAGCAGGGACAGCCTCACCGGGGAGCTGTTTTTT. Translating gives CASSRDSLTGELFF.

The rearrangement joins TRBV7-8 to TRBJ1-5; D is possibly TRBD1 (6 bases). Germline values: CDR1 SGHVS, CDR2 FQNEAQ. The CDR3 sequence is 15 residues long. V lost 0 bases, J lost 7 bases, and 13 bases lay in between. CDR3 nucleotide sequence: TGTGCCAGCAGCTTAGCGGGAGTCAGGGGACAGCCCCAGCATTTT. It translates to CASSLAGVRGQPQHF.

The sample holds a few counts of this clone. The chain is built from TRBV2 and TRBJ2-3; weak D call: TRBD2 (7 bases). Per the germline V gene, CDR1 is SNHLY and CDR2 is FYNNEI. V was pared by 6 bases and J by 0 bases, with 10 bases between. This CDR3 has 14 residues. CDR3 nucleotides: TGTGCCAGCAGGGGGGGGGCCAGCACAGATACGCAGTATTTT. The encoded protein is CASRGGASTDTQYF. Combining the CDR3 with reference TRBV2 and TRBJ2-3 gives the whole variable domain EPEVTQTPSHQVTQMGQEVILRCVPISNHLYFYWYRQILGQKVEFLVSFYNNEISEKSEIFDDQFSVERPDGSNFTLKIRSTKLEDSAMYFCASRGGASTDTQYFGPGTRLTVL.

The chain joins TRBV5-8 to TRBJ2-3, with 10 bases fitting TRBD2. Trimming cost V 1 base and J 1 base; bases outside gene matches: 0. CDR3 size: 15 residues. The germline V gene has CDR1 SGHTS and CDR2 YDEGEE. The CDR3 loop reads CASSLLAGGTDTQYF. The DNA of the CDR3 is TGTGCCAGCAGCTTGCTAGCGGGGGGCACAGATACGCAGTATTTT.

This sequence joins TRBV5-1 and TRBJ2-1, with 8 bases matching TRBD2. Looked up from germline, CDR1 is SGHRS and CDR2 is YFSETQ. Unmatched junction bases numbered 8, after V lost 1 base and J lost 8 bases. There are 15 residues in the CDR3. Here the CDR3 reads CASSLKRGGYDEQFF. CDR3 nucleotides: TGCGCCAGCAGCTTGAAACGGGGGGGTTACGATGAGCAGTTCTTC.

The V gene is TRBV10-3, the J gene TRBJ2-2; 9 bases line up with TRBD2. CDR1 and CDR2 (germline): ENHRY, SYGVKD. Germline trimming cut 5 bases from V and 4 bases from J; bases unmatched to any gene: 2. There are 14 residues in the CDR3. CDR3 region: CAISWRGGTGELFF. CDR3 DNA sequence: TGTGCCATCAGTTGGCGGGGGGGCACCGGGGAGCTGTTTTTT.

The chain is built from TRBV7-2 and TRBJ2-3, with TRBD2 matching over 8 bases. J gave up 1 base and V 1 base, and 4 bases lay outside the gene matches. The CDR3 spans 16 residues. The germline V gene encodes CDR1 SGHTA and CDR2 FQGNSA. The CDR3 region has the DNA TGTGCCAGCAGCTTAGGAGCGGGGGTTGGCACAGATACGCAGTATTTT. It translates to CASSLGAGVGTDTQYF. The entire variable domain, with the rest obtained from reference TRBV7-2 and TRBJ2-3, is as follows: GAGVSQSPSNKVTEKGKDVELRCDPISGHTALYWYRQSLGQGLEFLIYFQGNSAPDKSGLPSDRFSAERTGGSVSTLTIQRTQQEDSAVYLCASSLGAGVGTDTQYFGPGTRLTVL.

The rearrangement uses TRBV5-1 and TRBJ2-1; the match to TRBD2 covers 13 bases. Germline trimming cut 0 bases from V and 0 bases from J; bases unmatched to any gene: 6. The CDR3 sequence is 19 residues long. Per the germline V gene, CDR1 is SGHRS and CDR2 is YFSETQ. CDR3 region: CASSLDLLAGGGSYNEQFF. CDR3 sequence (DNA): TGCGCCAGCAGCTTGGATTTACTAGCGGGGGGGGGCTCCTACAATGAGCAGTTCTTC.

The genes are TRBV5-6 and TRBJ2-5; TRBD2 matches 8 bases. This CDR3 region has 17 residues. V trimming: 0 bases; J trimming: 5 bases; junction bases outside the gene matches: 12. Germline loops: CDR1 SGHDT, CDR2 YYEEEE. The CDR3 sequence: CASSLAGKREYPETQYF. CDR3 nucleotide sequence: TGTGCCAGCAGCTTGGCGGGCAAGCGGGAGTACCCGGAGACCCAGTACTTC.

The gene calls are TRBV5-6 and TRBJ1-4; D remains ambiguous. The CDR3 runs to 14 residues. The V gene's germline CDR1 is SGHDT and CDR2 YYEEEE. Trimming took off 2 bases at V and 2 bases at J, with 7 bases between the two ends. The DNA of the CDR3 is TGTGCCAGCAGCTTTAAACAGACTAATGAAAAACTGTTTTTT. Encoded protein: CASSFKQTNEKLFF. The whole variable domain, filled in from reference TRBV5-6 and TRBJ1-4, reads DAGVTQSPTHLIKTRGQQVTLRCSPKSGHDTVSWYQQALGQGPQFIFQYYEEEERQRGNFPDRFSGHQFPNYSSELNVNALLLGDSALYLCASSFKQTNEKLFFGSGTQLSVL.

This clone was counted between two and nine times. This chain connects TRBV6-1 to TRBJ1-2, with 8 bases that match TRBD1. J was trimmed by 5 bases and V by 2 bases; bases with no gene match: 7. CDR1 and CDR2 (germline): MNHNS, SASEGT. The CDR3 extends over 15 amino acids. CDR3 bases: TGTGCCAGCAGTGAATTGGTGACAGGGGTGTATGGCTACACCTTC. Protein: CASSELVTGVYGYTF.

V gene TRBV5-5 combines with J gene TRBJ1-1; 7 bases agree with TRBD1. The V gene's germline CDR1 is SGHKS and CDR2 YYEKEE (reference sequence). Germline trimming cut 0 bases from V and 4 bases from J; bases unmatched to any gene: 15. This CDR3 has 18 amino acids. CDR3 in DNA: TGTGCCAGCAGCTTGGTGCCTCCATTCAGGGGGAAGGGCACTGAAGCTTTCTTT. Its protein product is CASSLVPPFRGKGTEAFF.

The CDR3 DNA is TGTGCCAGCAGCCTAGCGGGAGGTGGGTCCGGGACAGATACGCAGTATTTT. It specifies CASSLAGGGSGTDTQYF. V and J are TRBV4-2 and TRBJ2-3; 10 bases match TRBD2. The CDR3 runs to 17 residues. The J segment lost 3 bases and the V segment lost 4 bases, leaving 10 bases of the junction unmatched. Germline values: CDR1 LGHNA, CDR2 YNFKEQ.

This sequence joins TRBV27 and TRBJ2-4; D might be TRBD2 (6 bases). From germline, CDR1 is MNHEY and CDR2 SMNVEV (reference sequence). The V gene lost 3 bases and the J gene lost 0 bases, with 12 bases spanning the gap. The CDR3 extends over 16 amino acids. The CDR3 loop reads CASSFRGNLAKNIQYF. The CDR3 DNA reads as TGTGCCAGCAGTTTCCGGGGGAATCTAGCCAAAAACATTCAGTACTTC.